The clone carrying this T cell receptor (beta chain) was seen just once. Libraries were prepared by immunoSEQ multiplex PCR; TCRdb keeps only in-frame clonotypes and omits some of them. The sample lists fewer than 35,000 clones, 85% occurring once. The sample belongs to a study of cytotoxic CD8 clonotypes in ibrutinib-treated CLL. Germline CDR1 reads SGHVS; CDR2 reads FNYEAQ. Trimming stripped 6 bases from V and 10 bases from J, with 12 bases between. The CDR3 loop spans 11 amino acids. The V gene is TRBV7-6, the J gene TRBJ1-1; D not resolved. This TCR was sampled from a human donor with chronic lymphocytic leukemia. Sample: PBMCs, taken after 24 months of ibrutinib treatment. This CDR3 is CASSSGRGAFF. The CDR3 DNA is TGTGCCAGCAGTTCTGGACGCGGAGCTTTCTTT.